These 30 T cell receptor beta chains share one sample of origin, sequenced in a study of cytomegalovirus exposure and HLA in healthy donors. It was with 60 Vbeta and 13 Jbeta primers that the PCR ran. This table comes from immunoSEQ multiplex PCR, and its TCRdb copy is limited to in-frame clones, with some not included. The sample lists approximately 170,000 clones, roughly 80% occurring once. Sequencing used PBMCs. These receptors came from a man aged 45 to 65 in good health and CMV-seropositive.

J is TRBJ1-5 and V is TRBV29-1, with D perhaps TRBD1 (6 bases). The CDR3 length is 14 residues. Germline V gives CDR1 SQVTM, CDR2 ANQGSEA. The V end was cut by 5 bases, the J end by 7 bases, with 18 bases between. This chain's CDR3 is CSVSDGQWGQPQHF. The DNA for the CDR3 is TGCAGCGTTTCGGATGGACAGTGGGGGCAGCCCCAGCATTTT.

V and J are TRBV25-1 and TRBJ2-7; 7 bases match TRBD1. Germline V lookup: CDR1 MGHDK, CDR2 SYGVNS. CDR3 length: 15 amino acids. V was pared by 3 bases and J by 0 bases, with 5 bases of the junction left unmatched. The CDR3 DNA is TGTGCCAGCAGTGAGGAACAGGGGATCTCCTACGAGCAGTACTTC. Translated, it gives CASSEEQGISYEQYF.

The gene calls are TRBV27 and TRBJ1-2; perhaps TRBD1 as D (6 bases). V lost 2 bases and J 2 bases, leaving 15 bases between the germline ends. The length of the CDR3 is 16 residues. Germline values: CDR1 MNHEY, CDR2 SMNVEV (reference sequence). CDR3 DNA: TGTGCCAGCAGTTTACGGGGAGGGGGGCCGAACTATGGCTACACCTTC. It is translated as CASSLRGGGPNYGYTF.

CDR3 DNA sequence: TGTGCCATCAGTGTCACCAGGGGCCGCATCTACGAGCAGTACTTC. Encoded protein: CAISVTRGRIYEQYF. The chain joins TRBV10-3 to TRBJ2-7, with a possible D match to TRBD1 (6 bases). V lost 4 bases and J 3 bases, leaving 16 bases between the germline ends. The germline V gene encodes CDR1 ENHRY and CDR2 SYGVKD. CDR3 length: 15 amino acids.

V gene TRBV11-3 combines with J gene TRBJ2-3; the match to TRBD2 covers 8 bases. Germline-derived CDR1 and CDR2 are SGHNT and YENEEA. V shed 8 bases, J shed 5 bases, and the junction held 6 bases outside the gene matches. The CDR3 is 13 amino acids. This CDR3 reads CASSTSGGDTQYF. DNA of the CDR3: TGTGCCAGCTCTACTAGCGGAGGAGATACGCAGTATTTT.

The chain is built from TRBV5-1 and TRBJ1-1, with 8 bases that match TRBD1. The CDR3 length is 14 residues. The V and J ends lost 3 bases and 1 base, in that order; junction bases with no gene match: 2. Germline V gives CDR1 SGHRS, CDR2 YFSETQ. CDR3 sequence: CASSSGTGNTEAFF. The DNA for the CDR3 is TGCGCCAGCAGCTCCGGGACAGGGAACACTGAAGCTTTCTTT. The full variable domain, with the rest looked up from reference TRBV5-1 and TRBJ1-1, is KAGVTQTPRYLIKTRGQQVTLSCSPISGHRSVSWYQQTPGQGLQFLFEYFSETQRNKGNFPGRFSGRQFSNSRSEMNVSTLELGDSALYLCASSSGTGNTEAFFGQGTRLTVV.

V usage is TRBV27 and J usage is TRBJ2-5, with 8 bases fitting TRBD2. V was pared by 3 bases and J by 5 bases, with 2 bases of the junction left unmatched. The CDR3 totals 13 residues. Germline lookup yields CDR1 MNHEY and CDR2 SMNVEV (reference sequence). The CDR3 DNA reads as TGTGCCAGCAGTTTGAAGCGGGGGGAGACCCAGTACTTC. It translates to CASSLKRGETQYF.

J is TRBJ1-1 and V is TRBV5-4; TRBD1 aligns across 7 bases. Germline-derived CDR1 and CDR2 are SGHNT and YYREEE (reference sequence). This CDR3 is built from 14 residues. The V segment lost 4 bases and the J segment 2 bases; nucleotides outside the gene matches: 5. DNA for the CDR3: TGTGCCAGCAGCCGAGGGACAGTAAACACTGAAGCTTTCTTT. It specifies CASSRGTVNTEAFF.

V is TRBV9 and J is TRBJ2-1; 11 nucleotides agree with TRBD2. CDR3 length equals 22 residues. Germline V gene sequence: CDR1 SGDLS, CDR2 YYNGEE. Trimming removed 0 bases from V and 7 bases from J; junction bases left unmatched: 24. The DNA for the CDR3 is TGTGCCAGCAGCGTAGCCCCTTTTCCTTCTAGCGGGAGGCCTCTAACGTTTAATGAGCAGTTCTTC. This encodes CASSVAPFPSSGRPLTFNEQFF.

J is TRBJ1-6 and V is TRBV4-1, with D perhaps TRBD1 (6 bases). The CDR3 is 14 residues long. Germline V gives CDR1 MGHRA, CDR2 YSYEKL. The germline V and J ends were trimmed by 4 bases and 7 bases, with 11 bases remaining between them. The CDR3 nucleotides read TGCGCCAGCAGCCTGGACAGACGAAATTCACCCCTCCACTTT. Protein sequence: CASSLDRRNSPLHF.

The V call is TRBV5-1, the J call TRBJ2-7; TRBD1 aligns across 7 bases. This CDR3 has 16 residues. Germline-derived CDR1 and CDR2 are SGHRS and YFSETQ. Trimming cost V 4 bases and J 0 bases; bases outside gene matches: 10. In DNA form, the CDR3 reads TGCGCCAGCAGCCCCGGGACAGCCGACCTCTCCTACGAGCAGTACTTC. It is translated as CASSPGTADLSYEQYF.

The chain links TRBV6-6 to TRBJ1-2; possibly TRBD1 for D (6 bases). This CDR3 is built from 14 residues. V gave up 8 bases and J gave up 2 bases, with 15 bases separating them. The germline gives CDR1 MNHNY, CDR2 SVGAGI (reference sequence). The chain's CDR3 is CASLDSLINYGYTF. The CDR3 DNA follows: TGTGCCAGCTTGGACAGTTTGATCAACTATGGCTACACCTTC.

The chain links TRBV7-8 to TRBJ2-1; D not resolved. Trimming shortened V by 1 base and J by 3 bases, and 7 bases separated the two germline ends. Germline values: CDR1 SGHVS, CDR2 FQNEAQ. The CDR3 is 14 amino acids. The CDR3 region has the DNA TGTGCCAGCAGCTTAGTGAGCCGCTACAATGAGCAGTTCTTC. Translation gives CASSLVSRYNEQFF.

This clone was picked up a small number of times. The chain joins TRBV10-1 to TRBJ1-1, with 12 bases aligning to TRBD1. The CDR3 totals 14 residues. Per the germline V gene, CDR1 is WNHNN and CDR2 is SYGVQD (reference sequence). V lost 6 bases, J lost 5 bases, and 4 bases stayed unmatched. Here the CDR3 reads CASSRDRGQTEAFF. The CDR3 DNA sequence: TGCGCCAGCAGCAGGGACAGGGGGCAAACTGAAGCTTTCTTT.

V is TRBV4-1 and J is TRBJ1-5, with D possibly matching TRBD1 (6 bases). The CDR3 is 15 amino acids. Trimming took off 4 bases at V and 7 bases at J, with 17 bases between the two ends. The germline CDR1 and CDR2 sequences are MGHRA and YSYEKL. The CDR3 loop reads CASSPGGGGGQPQHF. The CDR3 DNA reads TGCGCCAGCAGCCCCGGCGGGGGGGGCGGGCAGCCCCAGCATTTT.

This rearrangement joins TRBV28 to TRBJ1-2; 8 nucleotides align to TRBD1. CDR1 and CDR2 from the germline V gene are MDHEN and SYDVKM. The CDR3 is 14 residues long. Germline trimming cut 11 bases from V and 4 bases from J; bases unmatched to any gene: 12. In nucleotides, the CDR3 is TGTGCCGCCATGGGACAGGAGTGGACCTATGGCTACACCTTC. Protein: CAAMGQEWTYGYTF.

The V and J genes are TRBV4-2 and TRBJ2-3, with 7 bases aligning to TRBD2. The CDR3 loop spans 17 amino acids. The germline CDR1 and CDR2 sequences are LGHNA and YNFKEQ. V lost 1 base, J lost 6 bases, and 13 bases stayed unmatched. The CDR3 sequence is CASSQAAASGGGDTQYF. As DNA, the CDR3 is TGTGCCAGCAGCCAAGCGGCGGCTAGCGGTGGAGGGGATACGCAGTATTTT.

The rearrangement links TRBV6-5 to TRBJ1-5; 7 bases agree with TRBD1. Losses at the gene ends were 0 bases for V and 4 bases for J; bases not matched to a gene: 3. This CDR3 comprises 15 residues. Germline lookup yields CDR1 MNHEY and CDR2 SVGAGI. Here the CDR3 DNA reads TGTGCCAGCAGTTACTCGGGACAGTTGAATCAGCCCCAGCATTTT. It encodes CASSYSGQLNQPQHF.

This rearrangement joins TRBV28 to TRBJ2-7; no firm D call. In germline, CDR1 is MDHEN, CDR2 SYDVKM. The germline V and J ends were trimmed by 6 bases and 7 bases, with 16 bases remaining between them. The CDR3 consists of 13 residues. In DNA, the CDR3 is TGTGCCAGCAGAAGTCACACGAGGTGGGAGCAGTACTTC. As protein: CASRSHTRWEQYF.

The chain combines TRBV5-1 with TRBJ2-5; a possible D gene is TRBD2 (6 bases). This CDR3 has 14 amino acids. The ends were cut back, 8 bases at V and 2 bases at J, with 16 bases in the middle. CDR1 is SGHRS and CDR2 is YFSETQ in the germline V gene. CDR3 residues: CASWGEAFQETQYF. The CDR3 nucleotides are TGCGCCAGTTGGGGGGAGGCATTTCAAGAGACCCAGTACTTC.

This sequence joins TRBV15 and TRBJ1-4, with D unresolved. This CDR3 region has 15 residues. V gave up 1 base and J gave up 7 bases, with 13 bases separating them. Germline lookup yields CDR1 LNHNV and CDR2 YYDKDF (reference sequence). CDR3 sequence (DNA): TGTGCCACCAGCAGAGCATTGCAGATTGGTGAAAAACTGTTTTTT. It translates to CATSRALQIGEKLFF.

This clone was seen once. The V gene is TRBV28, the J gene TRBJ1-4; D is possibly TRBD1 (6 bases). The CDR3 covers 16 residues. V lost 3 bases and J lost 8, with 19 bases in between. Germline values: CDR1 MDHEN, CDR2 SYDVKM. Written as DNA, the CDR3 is TGTGCCAGCAGTTTTGGGGCAGGGGCTGTGGGGGAAAAACTGTTTTTT. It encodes CASSFGAGAVGEKLFF.

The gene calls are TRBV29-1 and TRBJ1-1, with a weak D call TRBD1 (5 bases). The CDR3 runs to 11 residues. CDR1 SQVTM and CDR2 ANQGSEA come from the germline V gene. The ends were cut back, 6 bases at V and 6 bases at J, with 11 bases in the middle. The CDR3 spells CSVREGAEAFF. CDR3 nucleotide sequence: TGCAGCGTCAGGGAAGGGGCTGAAGCTTTCTTT.

The CDR3 loop is CASSLTRAATDTQYF. The CDR3 nucleotides are TGTGCCAGCAGCCTGACTAGGGCCGCCACAGATACGCAGTATTTT. This chain connects TRBV27 to TRBJ2-3; D perhaps matches TRBD2 (6 bases). Germline V gene sequence: CDR1 MNHEY, CDR2 SMNVEV (reference sequence). CDR3 size: 15 residues. Trimming removed 6 bases at V and 2 bases at J, with 15 bases between.

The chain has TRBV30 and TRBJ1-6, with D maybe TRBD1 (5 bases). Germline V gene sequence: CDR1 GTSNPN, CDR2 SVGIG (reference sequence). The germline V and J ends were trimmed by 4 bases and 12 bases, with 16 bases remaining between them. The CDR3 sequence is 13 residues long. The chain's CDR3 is CAWTGGTLGPLHF. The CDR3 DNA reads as TGTGCCTGGACCGGGGGGACGTTAGGACCCCTCCACTTT.

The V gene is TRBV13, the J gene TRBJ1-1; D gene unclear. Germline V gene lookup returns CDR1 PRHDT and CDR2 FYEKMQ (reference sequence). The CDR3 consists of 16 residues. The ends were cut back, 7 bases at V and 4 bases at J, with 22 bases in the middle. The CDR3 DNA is TGTGCCAGCAACTCCGAAGAGTTTGGACTGGCCACTGAAGCTTTCTTT. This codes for CASNSEEFGLATEAFF.

The DNA for the CDR3 is TGTGCCAGCAAAGCAGAGGTTCGGAACAATGAGCAGTTCTTC. Its protein is CASKAEVRNNEQFF. V usage is TRBV27 and J usage is TRBJ2-1; unclear D gene. Trimming left V 7 bases short and J 5 bases short, with 15 bases between. This CDR3 comprises 14 residues. Germline V lookup: CDR1 MNHEY, CDR2 SMNVEV (reference sequence).

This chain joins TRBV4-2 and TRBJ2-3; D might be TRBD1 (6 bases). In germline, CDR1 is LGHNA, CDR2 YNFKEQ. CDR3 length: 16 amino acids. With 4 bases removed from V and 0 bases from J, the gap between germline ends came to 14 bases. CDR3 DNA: TGTGCCAGCAGCCCGTTTTTTGGACAGAGCACAGATACGCAGTATTTT. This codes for CASSPFFGQSTDTQYF.

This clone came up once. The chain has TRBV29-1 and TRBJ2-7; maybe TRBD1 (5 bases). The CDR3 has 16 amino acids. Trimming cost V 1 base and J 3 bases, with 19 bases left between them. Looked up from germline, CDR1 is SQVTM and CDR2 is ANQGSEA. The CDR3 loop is CSVEATRAGYFYEQYF. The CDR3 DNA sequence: TGCAGCGTTGAAGCTACCAGGGCAGGGTACTTCTACGAGCAGTACTTC.

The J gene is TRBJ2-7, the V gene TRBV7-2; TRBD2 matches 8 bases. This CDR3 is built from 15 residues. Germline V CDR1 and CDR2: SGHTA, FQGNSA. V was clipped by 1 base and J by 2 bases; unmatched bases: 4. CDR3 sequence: CASSLDPAGAYEQYF. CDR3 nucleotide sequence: TGTGCCAGCAGCTTAGACCCAGCGGGGGCCTACGAGCAGTACTTC.